There are many counts of the clone carrying this T cell receptor beta chain. This record comes from a study of regulatory T cells in long-lasting Graves disease. HTBI primers from iRepertoire and Arm-PCR of CDR3 regions yielded the TCR beta libraries. TCRdb reprocessed the multiplex PCR reads via MiXCR and lists one record per CDR3 protein. The profile covers 400,000 to 450,000 distinct CDR3 sequences, with about 17% appearing a single time and approximately 11% taken by the ten largest. Time point: newly diagnosed GD, antithyroid drugs for less than 3 months. The TCR library used RNA extracted from PBMCs. Trimming at V came to 8 bases and at J to 6 bases, leaving 9 bases not matched to a gene. Germline CDR1 and CDR2: SGHAT and FQNNGV. CDR3 size: 15 residues. The same sample was also studied in work on T cells in Graves' hyperthyroidism and ophthalmopathy. That publication notes: Prediction of ophthalmopathy progression came a median roughly 6.7 months pre-onset.

The chain links TRBV11-2 to TRBJ2-1; 11 nucleotides line up with TRBD2. The TCR was taken from a woman in her thirties with Graves disease. The material was peripheral blood mononuclear cells (PBMCs), obtained at new diagnosis, from a patient treated with antithyroid drugs. This chain's CDR3 is CASAFTSGSVNEQFF. CDR3 DNA sequence: TGTGCCAGCGCGTTCACTAGCGGGAGTGTCAATGAGCAGTTCTTC.